Detailed here is one T cell receptor beta chain. Its specificity is not known. V lost 1 base and J lost 0, with 8 bases in between. The CDR3 is 16 amino acids. Germline-derived CDR1 and CDR2 are SGHRS and YFSETQ. Using immunoSEQ multiplex PCR, the repertoire was profiled, and TCRdb retains in-frame clones only, with some absent. The data show about 1.5 million clones, with approximately 98% seen just once and approximately 0.44% held by the top ten. This specimen belongs to a study of shared clonotypes between healthy human individuals. Study conclusions and caveats: Larger estimated richness was generally recorded for naive subsets relative to memory subsets. Some clonotypes were shared by all four sorted-subset donors, while others were not shared. The non-shared ones had lower generation probabilities than the shared ones. Donor scarcity curtailed the genetic and exposure-history diversity represented herein.

The chain has TRBV5-1 and TRBJ2-6, with D tentatively TRBD1 (5 bases). Sequencing input: naive CD4+ T cells sorted from blood. As to subset: CD45RA+ positively selected. This receptor was taken from a man aged 25-45 years in good health. The CDR3 loop is CASSLKGNSGANVLTF. CDR3 DNA: TGCGCCAGCAGCTTGAAGGGGAACTCTGGGGCCAACGTCCTGACTTTC.